Following are 6 T cell receptor beta chains from one sample sequenced in a study of cytomegalovirus exposure and HLA in healthy donors. Vbeta (60) and Jbeta (13) primers were used in the PCR. The repertoire was sequenced with immunoSEQ multiplex PCR; TCRdb's copy has only in-frame clones and lacks some. Of about 94,000 clones in the sample, more than 65% were seen once. The sample was PBMCs. All receptors derive from a human donor in good health.

V gene TRBV4-3 combines with J gene TRBJ2-1, with D possibly matching TRBD2 (6 bases). Germline loops: CDR1 LGHNA, CDR2 YSLEER. The CDR3 is 15 residues long. The V end was cut by 0 bases, the J end by 7 bases, with 13 bases between. The CDR3 region is CASSQEAGSWNEQFF. The CDR3 DNA reads as TGCGCCAGCAGCCAAGAGGCGGGGAGTTGGAATGAGCAGTTCTTC.

The chain has TRBV18 and TRBJ2-5, with unresolved D. Germline lookup yields CDR1 KGHSH and CDR2 LQKENI. The CDR3 is 13 amino acids. V dropped 0 bases and J dropped 4 bases, with 6 bases sitting between them. CDR3 coding DNA: TGTGCCAGCTCACCACCGTTGGCAGAGACCCAGTACTTC. Its translation: CASSPPLAETQYF.

This chain connects TRBV7-9 to TRBJ2-1; 8 nucleotides line up with TRBD2. CDR1 is SEHNR and CDR2 is FQNEAQ in the germline V gene (reference sequence). This CDR3 spans 16 amino acids. Trimming cost V 5 bases and J 6 bases; bases outside gene matches: 12. In DNA form, the CDR3 reads TGTGCCAGCAGCCCGTCCTCCGGGACTAGGGGCAATGAGCAGTTCTTC. Its translation: CASSPSSGTRGNEQFF. Full variable domain (missing parts from reference TRBV7-9 and TRBJ2-1): DTGVSQNPRHKITKRGQNVTFRCDPISEHNRLYWYRQTLGQGPEFLTYFQNEAQLEKSRLLSDRFSAERPKGSFSTLEIQRTEQGDSAMYLCASSPSSGTRGNEQFFGPGTRLTVL.

This chain links TRBV2 with TRBJ2-7; 9 bases line up with TRBD1. The germline V gene encodes CDR1 SNHLY and CDR2 FYNNEI. The CDR3 sequence is 14 residues long. With 6 bases clipped from V and 4 bases from J, the junction kept 7 bases outside the gene matches. This CDR3 is CASSPRQGVYEQYF. DNA of the CDR3: TGTGCCAGCAGCCCAAGACAGGGGGTTTACGAGCAGTACTTC.

V gene TRBV27 combines with J gene TRBJ1-2; 7 bases map to TRBD1. Germline V gene lookup returns CDR1 MNHEY and CDR2 SMNVEV (reference sequence). This CDR3 has 14 residues. After removal of 5 bases from V and 0 bases from J, the junction contained 3 bases not matched to a gene. The CDR3 protein is CASSRQGPNYGYTF. The CDR3 nucleotides are TGTGCCAGCAGTAGACAGGGACCTAACTATGGCTACACCTTC.

The chain couples TRBV5-4 to TRBJ2-3; the match to TRBD2 covers 14 bases. Germline CDR1 and CDR2: SGHNT and YYREEE (reference sequence). CDR3 length: 17 amino acids. V shed 4 bases and J 3 bases; nucleotides not matched to a gene: 7. CDR3 amino acids: CASSPPRTSGGTDTQYF. As DNA, the CDR3 is TGTGCCAGCAGCCCCCCCCGGACTAGCGGGGGGACAGATACGCAGTATTTT.